This is a list of T cell receptor beta chains from one sample in a study of response to subunit inactivated influenza vaccine. TCRdb re-derived calls from the RT-PCR reads in MiXCR, one entry per CDR3 protein. The sample consists of approximately 500,000 distinct CDR3 sequences, around 15% of them appearing once. The sample in question was PBMCs from blood, obtained approximately 13 days after vaccination. These receptors were obtained from a man aged 45-60 years who received an inactivated influenza vaccine. Each CDR3 is given with its conserved first and last residue. D genes are given only for firm matches. Size is stated for part of the rows, as once, few or many counts, or as a class when the clone is expanded.

v_call,j_call,d_call,clone_size,cdr3_nt,cdr3_aa
TRBV6-5,TRBJ1-1,-,-,TGTGCCAGCAGTTACTTTACAGGGATGAACACTGAAGCTTTCTTT,CASSYFTGMNTEAFF
TRBV15,TRBJ2-1,TRBD2,-,TGTGCCACCAGCACACGACTAACTAGCGGGAGTGTGGATGAGCAGTTCTTC,CATSTRLTSGSVDEQFF
TRBV10-2,TRBJ1-5,TRBD1,-,TGCGCCACCAGGGACAGGGTCGACCAGCCCCAGCATTTT,CATRDRVDQPQHF
TRBV10-3,TRBJ1-1,-,many,TGTGCCATCGCGTCCGGGATGAACACTGAAGCTTTCTTT,CAIASGMNTEAFF
TRBV12-3/TRBV12-4,TRBJ1-2,-,-,TGTGCCAGCAGTTCGGCCGACCCCGTTTATGGCTACACCTTC,CASSSADPVYGYTF
TRBV20-1,TRBJ2-3,TRBD1,few,TGCAGTGCTAGCGGACAGGGGCCCCGAGATACGCAGTATTTT,CSASGQGPRDTQYF
TRBV7-2,TRBJ1-2,-,-,TGTGCCAGCAGCCCGGGGATTTCCTATGGCTACACCTTC,CASSPGISYGYTF
TRBV27,TRBJ1-1,-,-,TGTGCCAGCAGTTGGGCCTTCGCGGACGGTGAAGCTTTCTTT,CASSWAFADGEAFF
TRBV7-9,TRBJ1-5,-,many,TGTGCCAGCAGCTTAGGGGACACTAGCAATCAGCCCCAGCATTTT,CASSLGDTSNQPQHF
TRBV7-2,TRBJ2-1,TRBD1,-,TGTGCCAGCAGCTCCCAGACAGGGTTTGGCAGTGAGCAGTTCTTC,CASSSQTGFGSEQFF
TRBV5-6,TRBJ2-3,-,many,TGTGCCAGCAGCCGCACTTACACCGGGCGGGACTTCACAGATACGCAGTATTTT,CASSRTYTGRDFTDTQYF
TRBV7-9,TRBJ1-2,-,-,TGTGCCAGCAGCCTTAACAACCTCGGGGGTGGCTACACCTTC,CASSLNNLGGGYTF
TRBV30,TRBJ1-2,TRBD1,-,TGTGCCTGGAACTCCCGAGGGACAGGGAATTACTATGGCTACACCTTC,CAWNSRGTGNYYGYTF
TRBV20-1,TRBJ2-5,-,many,TGCAGTGCTACCCGCAACAGCCAAGAGACCCAGTACTTC,CSATRNSQETQYF
TRBV12-3/TRBV12-4,TRBJ2-7,-,-,TGTGCCAGCAGGCTGGACTATCCCTACGAGCAGTACTTC,CASRLDYPYEQYF
TRBV4-1,TRBJ2-3,-,many,TGCGCCAGCAGCACCCGAAGCCGCGGGGACCTCACAGATACGCAGTATTTT,CASSTRSRGDLTDTQYF
TRBV5-6,TRBJ2-7,-,many,TGTGCCAGCAGCTTAGTCAGGGGGGGCTACGAGCAGTACTTC,CASSLVRGGYEQYF
TRBV5-1,TRBJ2-3,TRBD2,-,TGCGCCAGCAGCCCGTTGACTCCAGCGGGGGGCAGGGATACGCAGTATTTT,CASSPLTPAGGRDTQYF
TRBV4-1,TRBJ2-3,-,-,TGCGCCAGCAGCCAAGAACCAGATACAGATACGCAGTATTTT,CASSQEPDTDTQYF
TRBV20-1,TRBJ2-7,TRBD1,few,TGCAGTGCTAGGGGGACAGGCCTCCCCTACGAGCAGTACTTC,CSARGTGLPYEQYF
TRBV27,TRBJ1-6,-,-,TGTGCCAGCAGTTTTTACCTCTTGAATAATTCACCCCTCCACTTT,CASSFYLLNNSPLHF
TRBV11-3,TRBJ2-2,TRBD1,-,TGTGCCAGCAGCCCGACAGGGCACGGGGAGCTGTTTTTT,CASSPTGHGELFF
TRBV24-1,TRBJ1-5,-,-,TGTGCCACCAGCTACGACACCGATCAGCCCCAGCATTTT,CATSYDTDQPQHF
TRBV3-1,TRBJ1-5,-,few,TGTGCCAGCAGCCAAGCAGGTAACCCCCAGCATTTT,CASSQAGNPQHF
TRBV12-3/TRBV12-4,TRBJ2-1,TRBD2,-,TGTGCCAGCAGTTCCCCTAGCGGGCGCAATGAGCAGTTCTTC,CASSSPSGRNEQFF
TRBV5-1,TRBJ2-3,TRBD2,many,TGCGCCAGCAGCACCGACCCCATTCTAGCGGGAGGGCCAGATACGCAGTATTTT,CASSTDPILAGGPDTQYF
TRBV7-9,TRBJ1-6,TRBD1,few,TGTGCCAGCAGCTTCGACAGGGTCGATAATTCACCCCTCCACTTT,CASSFDRVDNSPLHF
TRBV5-1,TRBJ2-1,-,few,TGCGCCAGCAGCCCCGACACGGGCAATGAGCAGTTCTTC,CASSPDTGNEQFF
TRBV20-1,TRBJ1-2,-,few,TGCAGTGCTAGAGTGCAGGGTAATGGCTACACCTTC,CSARVQGNGYTF
TRBV7-2,TRBJ2-1,TRBD2,-,TGTGCCAGCAGCTTAGGCCCTAGCGGGGGGTTTAATGAGCAGTTCTTC,CASSLGPSGGFNEQFF
TRBV29-1,TRBJ2-7,-,many,TGCAGCGTTGGAAACGGAGGGGAGCAGTACTTC,CSVGNGGEQYF
TRBV5-1,TRBJ2-1,TRBD2,few,TGCGCCAGCAGCTTGGGTACGTCGCGGGGGGGCCTTTACAATGAGCAGTTCTTC,CASSLGTSRGGLYNEQFF
TRBV12-3/TRBV12-4,TRBJ1-4,-,few,TGTGCCAGCAGACGTGGGGCTAATGAAAAACTGTTTTTT,CASRRGANEKLFF
TRBV7-2,TRBJ1-2,-,-,TGTGCCAGCAGCGCCACAAAGGGCTACACCTTC,CASSATKGYTF
TRBV3-1,TRBJ1-5,TRBD1,-,TGTGCCAGCAGCCAACACCGGGACAGGGGTCAGCCCCAGCATTTT,CASSQHRDRGQPQHF
TRBV7-8,TRBJ2-1,-,-,TGTGCCAGCAGCTCGCAGACAGGAGGGGTATTTGAGCAGTTCTTC,CASSSQTGGVFEQFF
TRBV28,TRBJ2-7,-,once,TGTGCCAGCAGCCAACCAAGACAGTCCTACGAGCAGTACTTC,CASSQPRQSYEQYF
TRBV11-2,TRBJ2-1,TRBD2,few,TGTGCCAGCAGCTTAGTAGGGGGGGCCCGGACTAGCGGGAGAGGGGATGAGCAGTTCTTC,CASSLVGGARTSGRGDEQFF
TRBV20-1,TRBJ1-6,-,few,TGCAGTGCTAGCCCCCTGCTTTCACCCCTCCACTTT,CSASPLLSPLHF
TRBV7-2,TRBJ2-3,TRBD2,-,TGTGCCAGCAGCGAAGGGACTAGCGCAGATACGCAGTATTTT,CASSEGTSADTQYF
TRBV5-6,TRBJ2-2,TRBD1,few,TGTGCCAGCAGCTTATTGGGGACAGGGGATTCCGGGGAGCTGTTTTTT,CASSLLGTGDSGELFF
TRBV29-1,TRBJ1-1,TRBD1,few,TGCAGCGTTAAAGGACAGGGGGCGATTATTGAAGCTTTCTTT,CSVKGQGAIIEAFF
TRBV18,TRBJ2-4,-,few,TGTGCCAGCTCACCATTCTACAGGGGACTAGCCAAAAACATTCAGTACTTC,CASSPFYRGLAKNIQYF
TRBV20-1,TRBJ2-1,TRBD2,few,TGCAGTGGCGGTCGAGGGACTATCTACAATGAGCAGTTCTTC,CSGGRGTIYNEQFF
TRBV7-2,TRBJ2-1,TRBD1,few,TGTGCCAGCAGCTTCAGGGGGCAAGGGCTATACAATGAGCAGTTCTTC,CASSFRGQGLYNEQFF
TRBV7-9,TRBJ2-3,TRBD2,few,TGTGCCAGCCGCCTCAGCGGGGGTTACACAGATACGCAGTATTTT,CASRLSGGYTDTQYF
TRBV10-3,TRBJ2-1,TRBD2,-,TGTGCCACGAATCAGCGGGGGGCACAAGAGCAGTTCTTC,CATNQRGAQEQFF